The 30 T cell receptor beta chains listed next were all sequenced from one sample in a study of OX40 agonist ivuxolimab in advanced cancers. Sequencing used immunoSEQ multiplex PCR; TCRdb keeps in-frame clones, though not all of them. The sample consists of approximately 58,000 clones, over 75% of them appearing once. This material consisted of CD4+ or CD8+ T cells sorted from blood, taken in a trial of the OX40 agonist ivuxolimab. These receptors all come from an adult with an advanced solid tumor such as melanoma, head and neck, liver or kidney cancer.

V usage is TRBV30 and J usage is TRBJ2-2, with D unclear. Trimming shortened V by 1 base and J by 1 base, and 4 bases separated the two germline ends. The germline V gene has CDR1 GTSNPN and CDR2 SVGIG (reference sequence). CDR3 size: 13 residues. In nucleotides, the CDR3 is TGTGCCTGGAGTGCTGGGAACACCGGGGAGCTGTTTTTT. This gives the protein CAWSAGNTGELFF.

This clone is a singleton in its sample. The chain carries TRBV9 and TRBJ2-3; D is perhaps TRBD1 (6 bases). The V and J ends lost 0 bases and 3 bases respectively, with 14 bases between them. This CDR3 contains 16 residues. The germline CDR1 and CDR2 sequences are SGDLS and YYNGEE. The CDR3 protein is CASSVEGPGATDTQYF. CDR3 DNA sequence: TGTGCCAGCAGCGTAGAGGGGCCAGGGGCGACAGATACGCAGTATTTT.

V and J are TRBV10-3 and TRBJ1-2; D not certain. CDR1 is ENHRY, CDR2 SYGVKD, per germline. V dropped 0 bases and J dropped 3 bases, with 5 bases sitting between them. There are 13 residues in the CDR3. CDR3 sequence reads: CAISESWDYGYTF. The CDR3 DNA reads TGTGCCATCAGTGAGTCCTGGGACTATGGCTACACCTTC.

J is TRBJ1-1 and V is TRBV18; 9 bases align to TRBD1. V lost 5 bases and J lost 7; bases outside the gene matches: 11. CDR1 KGHSH and CDR2 LQKENI come from the germline V gene. The CDR3 covers 15 residues. CDR3 sequence (DNA): TGTGCCAGCTCATCGGACAGGGGACGAGGGAGTGAAGCTTTCTTT. Translation gives CASSSDRGRGSEAFF.

This chain joins TRBV6-5 and TRBJ1-2, with TRBD1 matching 7 bases. After removal of 0 bases from V and 7 bases from J, the junction contained 8 bases not matched to a gene. This CDR3 contains 15 residues. Germline V gives CDR1 MNHEY, CDR2 SVGAGI. The CDR3 here is CASSYSGDTGVGYTF. CDR3 DNA sequence: TGTGCCAGCAGTTACTCGGGAGATACAGGGGTTGGCTACACCTTC.

The chain employs TRBV15 and TRBJ1-5; no definite D call. The CDR3 runs to 13 residues. V lost 0 bases and J 4 bases, leaving 4 bases between the germline ends. CDR1 is LNHNV and CDR2 is YYDKDF in the germline V gene (reference sequence). The chain's CDR3 is CATSRDQNQPQHF. CDR3 bases: TGTGCCACCAGCAGAGATCAGAATCAGCCCCAGCATTTT.

This clone was picked up a small number of times. This same CDR3 is encoded by further DNA sequences in the sample. This chain uses TRBV15 with TRBJ2-7; D gene uncertain. Germline loops: CDR1 LNHNV, CDR2 YYDKDF (reference sequence). Trimming removed 3 bases from V and 7 bases from J, with 19 bases in between. This CDR3 contains 15 residues. CDR3 region: CATSRSQDTFGEQYF. In DNA form, the CDR3 reads TGTGCCACCAGCAGGAGCCAAGACACCTTCGGGGAGCAGTACTTC.

V and J are TRBV5-5 and TRBJ2-3; tentative D call: TRBD2 (6 bases). Looked up from germline, CDR1 is SGHKS and CDR2 is YYEKEE (reference sequence). The CDR3 runs 16 residues. Deletions cut 0 bases from V and 4 bases from J, with 15 bases between. The CDR3 DNA sequence: TGTGCCAGCAGCTTGGAGCTTTGGGAGGAGGCAGATACGCAGTATTTT. Translating it yields CASSLELWEEADTQYF.

By share of the sample, this clone is medium-sized (0.01 to 0.1%). The V call is TRBV5-4, the J call TRBJ1-1; D unresolved. Trimming took 3 bases from V and 1 from J, leaving 4 bases between them. From germline, CDR1 is SGHNT and CDR2 YYREEE (reference sequence). This CDR3 contains 12 residues. Here the CDR3 DNA reads TGTGCCAGCAGCTCGTGGAACACTGAAGCTTTCTTT. Residues: CASSSWNTEAFF.

This clone was counted once. The chain combines TRBV5-5 with TRBJ1-2, with 8 bases matching TRBD1. Germline loops: CDR1 SGHKS, CDR2 YYEKEE (reference sequence). CDR3 length equals 16 residues. Trimming took 3 bases from V and 5 from J; bases not matched to a gene: 12. The CDR3 DNA follows: TGTGCCAGCAGCTGGCAGCTGGACAGGGTGCCGTATGGCTACACCTTC. Its protein is CASSWQLDRVPYGYTF.

The chain recombines TRBV5-1 with TRBJ2-5; 11 nucleotides align to TRBD1. The trim removed 6 bases at V and 4 bases at J, leaving 8 bases unmatched. The CDR3 contains 15 residues. The germline gives CDR1 SGHRS, CDR2 YFSETQ. CDR3 protein: CASTPVGTGGETQYF. DNA of the CDR3: TGCGCCAGCACCCCGGTTGGGACAGGGGGAGAGACCCAGTACTTC.

The genes are TRBV15 and TRBJ1-6; weak D call: TRBD1 (5 bases). The V gene's germline CDR1 is LNHNV and CDR2 YYDKDF (reference sequence). With 1 base removed from V and 14 bases from J, the gap between germline ends came to 15 bases. The CDR3 runs to 14 residues. This CDR3 is CATSRGLEIGALHF. DNA for the CDR3: TGTGCCACCAGCAGAGGGCTGGAAATAGGGGCCCTCCACTTT.

This chain uses TRBV11-2 with TRBJ2-1; D is unclear. V was shortened by 2 bases and J by 9 bases, with 14 bases between the two germline ends. The CDR3 covers 14 residues. Germline CDR1 is SGHAT and CDR2 is FQNNGV. The CDR3 DNA follows: TGTGCCAGCAGCTTATCTGTAGGGAAAAGTGAGCAGTTCTTC. Its protein product is CASSLSVGKSEQFF.

This chain uses TRBV19 with TRBJ1-1, with D tentatively TRBD1 (5 bases). Trimming pared 0 bases from V and 5 bases from J, leaving 7 bases between. The CDR3 is 13 amino acids. The germline CDR1 and CDR2 sequences are LNHDA and SQIVND (reference sequence). CDR3 region: CASSIDWGTEAFF. CDR3 nucleotide sequence: TGTGCCAGTAGTATAGATTGGGGGACTGAAGCTTTCTTT. Full variable domain (remainder filled in from reference TRBV19 and TRBJ1-1): DGGITQSPKYLFRKEGQNVTLSCEQNLNHDAMYWYRQDPGQGLRLIYYSQIVNDFQKGDIAEGYSVSREKKESFPLTVTSAQKNPTAFYLCASSIDWGTEAFFGQGTRLTVV.

J is TRBJ2-3 and V is TRBV5-6; D is undetermined. Trimming stripped 4 bases from V and 1 base from J, with 4 bases between. Germline CDR1 is SGHDT and CDR2 is YYEEEE. There are 12 residues in the CDR3. The CDR3 here is CASSPRTDTQYF. The CDR3 bases are TGTGCCAGCAGCCCCCGCACAGATACGCAGTATTTT.

In its sample, this clone was seen once. CDR3 sequence: CASSPIDRGYGELFF. CDR3 sequence (DNA): TGTGCCAGCAGCCCCATTGACAGGGGGTACGGGGAGCTGTTTTTT. This chain joins TRBV11-2 and TRBJ2-2; 9 positions agree with TRBD1. The CDR3 is made up of 15 amino acids. V lost 5 bases, J lost 7 bases, and 8 bases stayed unmatched. Germline CDR1 SGHAT, CDR2 FQNNGV.

This rearrangement joins TRBV19 to TRBJ1-2, with D uncertain. The CDR3 covers 15 residues. CDR1 LNHDA and CDR2 SQIVND come from the germline V gene (reference sequence). V was pared by 1 base and J by 7 bases, with 16 bases between. The CDR3 here is CASSIVTPARSGYTF. CDR3 nucleotides: TGTGCCAGTAGTATAGTAACCCCCGCCAGGAGTGGCTACACCTTC.

This CDR3 is CASSEAGEGYGYTF. CDR3 sequence (DNA): TGTGCCAGCAGTGAGGCAGGGGAGGGCTATGGCTACACCTTC. The rearrangement joins TRBV2 to TRBJ1-2; a possible D gene is TRBD1 (6 bases). Germline CDR1 is SNHLY and CDR2 is FYNNEI. The V and J ends lost 3 bases and 4 bases respectively, with 12 bases between them. The CDR3 spans 14 residues.

This chain joins TRBV7-9 and TRBJ2-7, with D perhaps matching TRBD1 (5 bases). Trimming shortened V by 4 bases and J by 4 bases, and 20 bases separated the two germline ends. This CDR3 has 16 residues. Germline CDR1 SEHNR, CDR2 FQNEAQ (reference sequence). The CDR3 nucleotides are TGTGCCAGCAGCTCCTGGGGCCTAGAAGACTCGTACGAGCAGTACTTC. It translates to CASSSWGLEDSYEQYF.

This clone was seen only a few times. The chain is built from TRBV5-1 and TRBJ2-6, with a weak D call TRBD1 (5 bases). The ends were cut back, 4 bases at V and 0 bases at J, with 17 bases in the middle. Germline values: CDR1 SGHRS, CDR2 YFSETQ. This CDR3 region has 18 residues. In DNA form, the CDR3 reads TGCGCCAGCAGCCCCGACAGAGTAACCTTCTCTGGGGCCAACGTCCTGACTTTC. Residues: CASSPDRVTFSGANVLTF.

J is TRBJ2-3 and V is TRBV6-1; D not certain. The V gene lost 5 bases and the J gene lost 2 bases, with 8 bases spanning the gap. Germline CDR1 reads MNHNS; CDR2 reads SASEGT. There are 13 residues in the CDR3. The CDR3: CASSRLLTDTQYF. CDR3 nucleotides: TGTGCCAGCAGTCGACTTCTCACAGATACGCAGTATTTT.

This chain uses TRBV6-6 with TRBJ1-2; no firm D call. CDR1 is MNHNY and CDR2 is SVGAGI in the germline V gene (reference sequence). The CDR3 is 12 amino acids. The V end lost 6 bases, the J end lost 8 bases, and 13 bases lay between the germline ends. DNA of the CDR3: TGTGCCAGCAGGGACCCAAGCGGGGGCTACACCTTC. Translated: CASRDPSGGYTF.

CDR3 amino acids: CASSFGASNIQYF. The CDR3 DNA reads TGTGCCAGTAGCTTTGGAGCCTCAAACATTCAGTACTTC. The J gene is TRBJ2-4, the V gene TRBV19, with D hard to call. V shed 6 bases and J shed 6 bases, with 12 bases lying between them. The CDR3 is 13 residues long. Germline loops: CDR1 LNHDA, CDR2 SQIVND (reference sequence).

The V gene is TRBV5-1, the J gene TRBJ2-3; D call uncertain. The CDR3 runs 12 residues. Trimming left V 0 bases short and J 6 bases short, with 5 bases between. Germline V lookup: CDR1 SGHRS, CDR2 YFSETQ. The CDR3 here is CASSLAGDTQYF. The CDR3 DNA sequence: TGCGCCAGCAGCTTGGCCGGGGATACGCAGTATTTT.

The CDR3 DNA is TGTGCCAGTAGTTCAAGAAGACAGGAAGATACGCAGTATTTT. Its protein is CASSSRRQEDTQYF. The chain recombines TRBV19 with TRBJ2-3; D possibly corresponds to TRBD1 (6 bases). Germline-derived CDR1 and CDR2 are LNHDA and SQIVND (reference sequence). This CDR3 spans 14 amino acids. The germline V and J ends were trimmed by 5 bases and 5 bases, with 14 bases remaining between them.

This chain uses TRBV9 with TRBJ1-2; D call uncertain. CDR1 and CDR2 (germline): SGDLS, YYNGEE. The CDR3 is made up of 11 amino acids. The germline V and J ends were trimmed by 6 bases and 4 bases, with 7 bases remaining between them. Here the CDR3 reads CASKGAYGYTF. Written as DNA, the CDR3 is TGTGCCAGCAAGGGAGCCTATGGCTACACCTTC.

This chain connects TRBV10-3 to TRBJ2-5, with 12 bases aligning to TRBD1. The V segment lost 8 bases and the J segment 5 bases; nucleotides outside the gene matches: 9. The CDR3 totals 15 residues. CDR1 is ENHRY and CDR2 is SYGVKD in the germline V gene. The CDR3: CAIGGTGGSRETQYF. CDR3 DNA: TGTGCCATCGGAGGGACAGGGGGCAGTCGGGAGACCCAGTACTTC.

The V call is TRBV6-6, the J call TRBJ1-1; perhaps TRBD1 as D (5 bases). The CDR3 extends over 14 amino acids. V lost 2 bases, J lost 4 bases, and 11 bases lay in between. The V gene's germline CDR1 is MNHNY and CDR2 SVGAGI (reference sequence). CDR3 nucleotides: TGTGCCAGCAGTTACAGAAGGGACTCCACTGAAGCTTTCTTT. Amino acid sequence: CASSYRRDSTEAFF.

The chain has TRBV19 and TRBJ2-1; 11 bases fit TRBD2. Per germline, CDR1 LNHDA and CDR2 SQIVND (reference sequence). This CDR3 has 17 residues. The trim removed 3 bases at V and 10 bases at J, leaving 14 bases unmatched. The CDR3 here is CASSILGVAGGLQEQFF. DNA for the CDR3: TGTGCCAGTAGTATCCTTGGGGTAGCGGGAGGGCTTCAAGAGCAGTTCTTC.

The chain employs TRBV10-2 and TRBJ2-7; 9 nucleotides match TRBD1. Germline assignment: CDR1 WSHSY and CDR2 SAAADI. Losses at the gene ends were 7 bases for V and 3 bases for J; bases not matched to a gene: 10. The CDR3 extends over 15 amino acids. As DNA, the CDR3 is TGCGCCAGCACCGCAAGGACAGGGGCGTACTACGAGCAGTACTTC. Its protein product is CASTARTGAYYEQYF.